The present TCR beta chain was sequenced within a study of CD8 T cell repertoires and HIV-1 epitope variants (TCRdb year 2020). General notes on the study: Twenty-five peptides representing autologous and known Gag and Nef epitope variants were each used to stimulate T cells in separate culture wells. Among the control conditions were a peptide pool of CMV, EBV and flu, the Ebola AY9 epitope serving as a negative control, and a well with no peptide. The epitopes tested were three Gag epitope families plus Nef HW9 and YT9. T cells were enriched with the EasySep Human T Cell Enrichment Kit and co-cultured with equal numbers of autologous T cell-negative cells as antigen-presenting cells. Cultures ran for about 10 days in IMDM with gentamicin, with half-media changes on days 3 and 7 adding IL-2, IL-7 and IL-15. An aliquot of 1M T cells was set aside as an uncultured baseline condition, separate from the approximately 80 T cell cultures. A total of about 87 T cell cultures were run, with each culture condition done in triplicate except for one peptide, which was done in duplicate. What the authors observed across the whole study: Only TCR beta chains were identified by the assay, and proliferation to antigen, not T cell function or cytokine profile, was indicated. Under ten antigen-specific TCR beta clonotypes were identified, and 6 or 7 of them appeared cross-reactive for autologous or known escape epitope variants. The Nef KF9 family was recognized by five clonotypes and the HW9 family by one, and no responses to the TAALDMSHF plasma variant were observed.

The EasySep Human CD8+ T Cell Enrichment Kit was used on day 10 to isolate CD8+ T cells from every culture. As for this clone: Its specific antigen is unknown. One base away there is no much larger clone; base qualities are not given.

Sequencing of TCR beta CDR3 regions was done on the immunoSEQ platform at survey depth. The QIAamp DNA micro kit was used to extract genomic DNA from every cultured and uncultured CD8+ T cell population. The original methods were these. Samples with fewer than 5,000 productive reads were excluded, resulting in the removal of about 6.5% of the 75 HIV peptide-stimulated cultures. Sequences were trimmed to CDR3 by a MANAFEST web app, and nonproductive sequences, CDR3s under 5 amino acids, and sequences not starting with C or ending with F/W were removed. Antigen-specific clonotypes had to expand in at least 2 of 3 replicates versus no-peptide control at FDR 0.01, only within one epitope family. A frequency at least fivefold higher than in wells stimulated with peptides from other epitope families was additionally required for specific clonotypes. TCRdb limited this immuneACCESS table to in-frame rearrangements with V and J called. A share of clones is missing; checked studies link under half to unresolved V genes, and the rest is unexplained. The DNA was the basis for D and trimming; V, J and clone size are from that table. This sample has 5,500 to 7,000 clones in its table, and about two thirds of those were observed once. The ten largest clones take up about 45% of the sample.

The germline V gene (reference sequence) yields DFQATT for CDR1 and SNEGSKA for CDR2. The CDR3 sequence holds 10 residues, the cysteine and phenylalanine included. Only the CDR3 DNA is retained, 30 bases long and in frame from the first base. Trimming costs V 6 bases and J 4 bases, and their ends lie 7 bases apart. The rearranged segments are TRBV20-1 and TRBJ2-7, with the D gene not clear enough to name. This clonotype was sampled from a male donor with HIV. Sequencing was done on a sample of cultured CD8+ T cells derived from PBMCs. CDR3 region: CSAGPYEQYF. The nucleotide sequence is given as TGCAGTGCGGGCCCGTACGAGCAGTACTTC.